The 32 T cell receptor beta chains below come from one sample, sequenced in a study of T cells after yellow fever vaccination. Each CDR3 protein is one row after TCRdb ran MiXCR on the 5' RACE reads. The sample contains roughly 520,000 distinct CDR3 sequences, just over 20% of which appear only once. The starting material was PBMCs, obtained 20 to 25 days after the first yellow fever vaccination. The receptors here all came from a man younger than 30 who received the YFV17D yellow fever vaccine.

V gene TRBV7-2 combines with J gene TRBJ2-3; TRBD1 aligns across 8 bases. Trimming cost V 5 bases and J 7 bases; bases outside gene matches: 5. Germline V gene data show CDR1 as SGHTA and CDR2 as FQGNSA. The CDR3 is 13 amino acids. The CDR3 here is CASSATGDHTQYF. The CDR3 DNA is TGTGCCAGCAGCGCGACAGGGGACCATACGCAGTATTTT.

This chain connects TRBV2 to TRBJ2-1; 8 bases map to TRBD1. Trimming cost V 8 bases and J 3 bases; bases outside gene matches: 6. CDR1 SNHLY and CDR2 FYNNEI come from the germline V gene. The CDR3 has 14 amino acids. The CDR3: CASGGQGGYNEQFF. CDR3 coding DNA: TGTGCCAGCGGCGGACAGGGAGGCTACAATGAGCAGTTCTTC.

This chain joins TRBV7-8 and TRBJ2-1; D gene ambiguous. V gave up 2 bases and J gave up 5 bases, with 19 bases separating them. This CDR3 is built from 17 residues. The germline V gene encodes CDR1 SGHVS and CDR2 FQNEAQ. The CDR3: CASSLPLRFRSHNEQFF. CDR3 nucleotides: TGTGCCAGCAGCTTACCCCTCCGGTTCAGGTCCCACAATGAGCAGTTCTTC.

The rearrangement joins TRBV5-1 to TRBJ1-1; TRBD1 matches 8 bases. The CDR3 spans 14 residues. Per germline, CDR1 SGHRS and CDR2 YFSETQ. After removal of 3 bases from V and 1 base from J, the junction contained 2 bases not matched to a gene. CDR3 region: CASSWDRRNTEAFF. The CDR3 DNA follows: TGCGCCAGCAGCTGGGACAGGCGGAACACTGAAGCTTTCTTT.

The chain carries TRBV24-1 and TRBJ2-3; unclear D gene. This CDR3 has 13 residues. Germline lookup yields CDR1 KGHDR and CDR2 SFDVKD. The ends were cut back, 3 bases at V and 7 bases at J, with 10 bases in the middle. The CDR3, as DNA: TGTGCCACCAGTGATCCCCTAATCTATACGCAGTATTTT. This gives the protein CATSDPLIYTQYF.

This clonotype was seen repeatedly, ten times or more. This chain links TRBV7-2 with TRBJ2-7; possibly TRBD2 for D (5 bases). The CDR3 sequence is 14 residues long. Per germline, CDR1 SGHTA and CDR2 FQGNSA. V lost 2 bases, J lost 1 base, and 9 bases lay in between. The CDR3 is CASSLREESYEQYF. The CDR3 DNA reads TGTGCCAGCAGCTTACGGGAAGAATCCTACGAGCAGTACTTC.

This chain links TRBV12-3 or TRBV12-4 with TRBJ1-2; D perhaps matches TRBD1 (6 bases). V shed 6 bases and J shed 6 bases, with 14 bases lying between them. There are 13 residues in the CDR3. The CDR3 loop reads CASRSTGSNGYTF. CDR3 DNA: TGTGCCAGCAGGTCCACAGGGAGTAATGGCTACACCTTC.

In this sample, this clonotype turned up a few times. This chain joins TRBV23-1 and TRBJ2-7; 11 bases are shared with TRBD1. TRBV23-1 is filed as an ORF, its function uncertain. V lost 1 base and J lost 4; bases outside the gene matches: 3. The CDR3 extends over 15 amino acids. The CDR3 loop is CASSQWGQGVYEQYV. The DNA for the CDR3 is TGCGCCAGCAGTCAATGGGGACAGGGGGTTTACGAGCAGTACGTC.

This clonotype was recorded only once. CDR3 DNA: TGTGCCAGCAGTCCTGTGGGGCATGAAAAACTGTTTTTT. It yields the protein CASSPVGHEKLFF. The chain couples TRBV6-1 to TRBJ1-4, with TRBD1 as a possible D gene (5 bases). V was clipped by 5 bases and J by 6 bases, with 10 bases between them. CDR1 MNHNS and CDR2 SASEGT come from the germline V gene. This CDR3 region has 13 residues.

This clonotype was counted between two and nine times. The J gene is TRBJ2-1, the V gene TRBV6-1, with 11 positions matching TRBD2. Trimming took 7 bases from V and 9 from J; bases not matched to a gene: 11. CDR1 and CDR2 from the germline V gene are MNHNS and SASEGT. The CDR3 is made up of 15 amino acids. The CDR3 protein is CASKASGGLGGEQFF. CDR3 DNA sequence: TGTGCCAGCAAGGCTAGCGGGGGGCTCGGGGGTGAGCAGTTCTTC.

This clonotype showed up just a few times. The V gene is TRBV28, the J gene TRBJ1-2, with a weak D call TRBD1 (5 bases). With 5 bases removed from V and 1 base from J, the gap between germline ends came to 5 bases. Germline V CDR1 and CDR2: MDHEN, SYDVKM. The CDR3 sequence is 12 residues long. The DNA for the CDR3 is TGTGCCAGCAGTGGGGGTAACTATGGCTACACCTTC. It codes for CASSGGNYGYTF.

This clonotype has more than one count but fewer than ten. The gene calls are TRBV5-1 and TRBJ2-5; D is possibly TRBD2 (6 bases). Between the trimmed V and J ends, which lost 3 bases and 4 bases, there was a span of 13 bases. The CDR3 loop spans 14 amino acids. CDR1 is SGHRS and CDR2 is YFSETQ in the germline V gene. The CDR3 DNA sequence: TGCGCCAGCAGCTCTAATGGCGGGGCAGAGACCCAGTACTTC. Translated: CASSSNGGAETQYF.

This chain connects TRBV6-5 to TRBJ2-5; TRBD2 matches 8 bases. Germline-derived CDR1 and CDR2 are MNHEY and SVGAGI. The length of the CDR3 is 16 residues. The V segment lost 4 bases and the J segment 7 bases; nucleotides outside the gene matches: 14. The CDR3: CASSFEPGGAVGTQYF. CDR3 DNA sequence: TGTGCCAGCAGTTTTGAACCCGGGGGGGCCGTAGGGACCCAGTACTTC.

Only a few counts were recorded for this clonotype. J is TRBJ2-5 and V is TRBV7-8; the D gene is possibly TRBD1 (6 bases). V lost 6 bases, J lost 1 base, and 15 bases lay in between. The CDR3 is made up of 15 amino acids. The germline CDR1 and CDR2 sequences are SGHVS and FQNEAQ. DNA for the CDR3: TGTGCCAGCAGTGGGGGCAGGCAGCTCCAAGAGACCCAGTACTTC. Protein product: CASSGGRQLQETQYF.

This clonotype was counted between two and nine times. V usage is TRBV12-3 or TRBV12-4 and J usage is TRBJ2-3, with no clear D. V was trimmed by 5 bases and J by 9 bases, leaving 15 bases between them. This CDR3 is 13 amino acids long. This CDR3 is CASSTSPGRTQYF. The CDR3 bases are TGTGCCAGCAGTACGTCTCCCGGACGAACGCAGTATTTT.

The chain recombines TRBV12-5 with TRBJ2-3; TRBD1 is a possible D gene (5 bases). Germline values: CDR1 LGHNT, CDR2 FRNRAP. The CDR3 loop spans 14 amino acids. The V end lost 6 bases, the J end lost 13 bases, and 23 bases lay between the germline ends. CDR3 nucleotides: TGTGCTAGTGGGAAGCAGGGCTACTCCCCTCAAAAGTATTTT. Protein: CASGKQGYSPQKYF.

Comment on this clonotype: A much larger clone sits a single nucleotide away, making a read error possible. The chain couples TRBV7-9 to TRBJ2-5; D may be TRBD1 or TRBD2 (5 bases each). Germline V gene lookup returns CDR1 SEHNR and CDR2 FQNEAQ (reference sequence). The CDR3 consists of 13 residues. CDR3 bases: TGTGCCATCAGCCGGGACGTAGAAGAGACCCAGTACTTC. Protein: CAISRDVEETQYF.

This clonotype came up a few times. The chain carries TRBV28 and TRBJ2-1, with 12 bases fitting TRBD1. This CDR3 is built from 15 residues. Germline V gene data show CDR1 as MDHEN and CDR2 as SYDVKM. Trimming removed 2 bases from V and 6 bases from J; junction bases left unmatched: 2. The CDR3 spells CASSLGTGGSNEQFF. The CDR3 DNA sequence: TGTGCCAGCAGTTTAGGGACAGGGGGCTCCAATGAGCAGTTCTTC.

This clonotype appeared a few times. The chain has TRBV5-1 and TRBJ2-2; 9 bases map to TRBD1. The germline CDR1 and CDR2 sequences are SGHRS and YFSETQ. With V trimmed by 3 bases and J by 1 base, 1 base remained unmatched. The CDR3 runs to 15 residues. CDR3 in DNA: TGCGCCAGCAGCTGGGGACAGGGGAACACCGGGGAGCTGTTTTTT. Its protein is CASSWGQGNTGELFF.

This chain joins TRBV19 and TRBJ1-1; possible D gene TRBD1, 5 bases. CDR1 is LNHDA, CDR2 SQIVND, per germline (reference sequence). The length of the CDR3 is 12 residues. Between the trimmed V and J ends, which lost 7 bases and 4 bases, there was a span of 10 bases. As DNA, the CDR3 is TGTGCCAGTAAAGGGGTTAGCACTGAAGCTTTCTTT. Protein sequence: CASKGVSTEAFF.

The chain employs TRBV7-2 and TRBJ2-7; D is undetermined. CDR3 length: 14 amino acids. Germline values: CDR1 SGHTA, CDR2 FQGNSA. Trimming shortened V by 1 base and J by 4 bases, and 11 bases separated the two germline ends. The CDR3, as DNA: TGTGCCAGCAGCTTAGTTTCAGCTCCGTACGAGCAGTACTTC. This encodes CASSLVSAPYEQYF.

This clonotype has ten or more counts. This rearrangement joins TRBV29-1 to TRBJ1-1; TRBD1 might be the D (5 bases). The CDR3 extends over 12 amino acids. CDR1 is SQVTM, CDR2 ANQGSEA, per germline. V was trimmed by 5 bases and J by 0 bases, leaving 7 bases between them. CDR3 bases: TGCAGCGTTTTGGGACTGAACACTGAAGCTTTCTTT. Amino acids: CSVLGLNTEAFF. Variable domain in full (rest from reference TRBV29-1 and TRBJ1-1): SAVISQKPSRDICQRGTSLTIQCQVDSQVTMMFWYRQQPGQSLTLIATANQGSEATYESGFVIDKFPISRPNLTFSTLTVSNMSPEDSSIYLCSVLGLNTEAFFGQGTRLTVV.

The V gene is TRBV7-3, the J gene TRBJ2-2, with 7 bases identical to TRBD2. The CDR3 covers 16 residues. V lost 0 bases and J lost 4; bases outside the gene matches: 5. CDR1 is SGHTA and CDR2 is FQGTGA in the germline V gene. In nucleotides, the CDR3 is TGTGCCAGCAGCTTAACGAGCACTAGCGTCACCGGGGAGCTGTTTTTT. This codes for CASSLTSTSVTGELFF.

The table lists this clonotype with many counts. This chain uses TRBV20-1 with TRBJ2-6; possibly TRBD1 for D (5 bases). V lost 7 bases to trimming and J lost 0 bases, with 10 bases between them. CDR1 and CDR2 from the germline V gene are DFQATT and SNEGSKA (reference sequence). This CDR3 has 14 amino acids. CDR3 protein: CSGGQGSGANVLTF. CDR3 DNA: TGCAGTGGGGGTCAGGGCTCTGGGGCCAACGTCCTGACTTTC.

This clonotype was seen a few times. A junction end diverges from the germline sequence, so it may reflect a read error. The V and J genes are TRBV4-1 and TRBJ2-2; 11 bases match TRBD2. This CDR3 comprises 17 residues. The germline gives CDR1 MGHRA, CDR2 YSYEKL. The CDR3 sequence is CASNQARLAGFGGELFF. CDR3 nucleotide sequence: TGCGCCAGCAACCAAGCGAGACTAGCGGGGTTCGGCGGGGAGCTGTTTTTT.

The CDR3 loop is CSARDRGQGAGGYTF. In DNA, the CDR3 is TGCAGTGCTAGAGATCGGGGACAGGGGGCGGGTGGCTACACCTTC. This rearrangement joins TRBV20-1 to TRBJ1-2, with 12 bases identical to TRBD1. J lost 7 bases, V lost 0 bases, and 6 bases had no gene match. CDR3 length equals 15 residues. Looked up from germline, CDR1 is DFQATT and CDR2 is SNEGSKA (reference sequence).

J is TRBJ1-2 and V is TRBV29-1; unclear D gene. Germline CDR1 SQVTM, CDR2 ANQGSEA. Trimming cost V 1 base and J 8 bases, with 11 bases left between them. This CDR3 region has 12 residues. The CDR3 region is CSVEGYGEGYTF. CDR3 DNA: TGCAGCGTTGAAGGATACGGGGAAGGCTACACCTTC.

This clonotype appeared a few times. V and J are TRBV15 and TRBJ2-1; 7 bases match TRBD1. Trimming took 3 bases from V and 7 from J; bases not matched to a gene: 9. Looked up from germline, CDR1 is LNHNV and CDR2 is YYDKDF (reference sequence). This CDR3 comprises 15 residues. The CDR3 DNA is TGTGCCACCAGCAGTGAGGGGGCGCGTGAAAATGAGCAGTTCTTC. Its protein is CATSSEGARENEQFF.

This clonotype has a handful of counts. At one of its ends the junction is not consistent with the germline gene, which may arise from a read error. The chain couples TRBV7-7 to TRBJ2-3; 11 positions match TRBD2. The germline CDR1 and CDR2 sequences are SSHAT and FNYEAQ (reference sequence). The CDR3 is 15 amino acids. The CDR3 region is CASSFSTSGGDTQYF. The CDR3 nucleotides are TGTGCTAGCAGCTTTTCCACTAGCGGGGGAGATACGCAGTATTTT.

This chain links TRBV6-1 with TRBJ2-7; possibly TRBD2 for D (5 bases). CDR1 and CDR2 from the germline V gene are MNHNS and SASEGT. CDR3 size: 13 residues. Trimming took 10 bases from V and 4 from J, leaving 17 bases between them. The CDR3 nucleotides are TGTGCCACCCAACACGGCGGGCTTTACGAGCAGTACTTC. Translating gives CATQHGGLYEQYF.

This clonotype was seen only a few times. The chain has TRBV10-3 and TRBJ2-1; D gene ambiguous. This CDR3 is 12 amino acids long. Deletions cut 6 bases from V and 9 bases from J, with 12 bases between. Germline CDR1 and CDR2: ENHRY and SYGVKD. The CDR3 here is CAISPQYGEQFF. The DNA for the CDR3 is TGTGCCATCAGCCCTCAGTACGGTGAGCAGTTCTTC.

This clonotype was seen only a few times. This rearrangement joins TRBV4-3 to TRBJ2-3, with TRBD2 as a possible D gene (6 bases). From germline, CDR1 is LGHNA and CDR2 YSLEER. The V end lost 1 base, the J end lost 1 base, and 12 bases lay between the germline ends. The CDR3 loop spans 16 amino acids. The CDR3 region is CASSQGGVGGTDTQYF. CDR3 nucleotide sequence: TGCGCCAGCAGCCAAGGCGGGGTCGGAGGCACAGATACGCAGTATTTT.